This T cell receptor beta chain originates from a study of cytomegalovirus exposure and HLA in healthy donors (dated by TCRdb to about 2017). With respect to the entire study: In an earlier analysis of around 540 of the donors, about 270 Gb of sequence data and approximately 120 million unique TCR beta sequences from 150 million to 200 million T cells were reported. The study combined high-throughput TCR immunosequencing, statistical association of individual TCRs with disease status, and machine learning to predict cytomegalovirus infection status. HLA typing covered class I and class II loci at four-digit resolution. Among roughly 370 genotyped donors of the cohort, an average of 235,054 unique TCR beta nucleotide sequences were sequenced per donor, about a sixth of them non-productive. Five DR-DQ haplotypes were treated as single units for association and clustering because of strong linkage in the cohort. In a later genetic analysis, genome-wide SNP genotypes for about 65% of the roughly 700 donors were used, and that subset was treated as a discovery cohort. About 320 gigabases of sequencing data and 70 million to 100 million unique TCR sequences were included in an early release covering around 650 HLA-typed donors. A later analysis re-analyzed previously published TCR beta repertoires from approximately 700 donors and added high-resolution HLA genotyping to study TCR occurrence patterns. All discovery cohort repertoires had been generated using a single sequencing platform. The study used immunosequencing to profile the T cell repertoires of about 670 subjects and linked those repertoires to cytomegalovirus serostatus. In the later analysis, no new phenotypic data were used to find candidate immune exposures; instead, reliance was placed on TCR beta sequences and their occurrence across donors. In an earlier analysis of more than 550 of the donors, high-throughput TCR beta sequencing was used to judge whether each TCR beta V gene segment behaved as functional or pseudogenic. The study aimed to test whether signatures of past pathogen exposure could be identified by cataloging public T cell receptors. Typing coverage differed by locus: A, B, C, DRB1 and DQB1 were typed in roughly 620-630 donors, DQA1 in approximately 520, DPA1 in 600 to 610, and DPB1 in around 440. Donor age, sex, ethnicity and CMV serostatus were collected together with the repertoire data. The genetic ancestry cluster associated with self-reported Caucasian donors included about 84% of the 300 to 400 genotyped donors. A separate validation cohort of 100 to 150 different subjects was used in addition to the 666-subject first cohort. Summary of the overall study and its limitations: Several of the top co-occurrence clusters appeared to be linked to parvovirus B19, influenza, CMV and Epstein-Barr virus, according to a later analysis. Linkage disequilibrium might explain the correlated functional status among segregating V segments, but an unknown experimental factor could not be excluded. Some IMGT-functional V segments, including TRBV6-2 and TRBV6-3, could not be told apart with the 87-base-pair reads, so those segments were excluded. In vitro tests confirmed that a few of the cytomegalovirus-associated TCR beta chains recognize cytomegalovirus antigens. Only TCR beta chains were sequenced in this cohort, and the absence of alpha or paired-chain data limited detectable features. A later genetic analysis reported fewer N-insertions in productive TCRs among donors in an Asian-associated ancestry cluster than the roughly 650-donor mean. A later analysis found that most CMV-associated TCR beta chains appeared HLA-restricted, with HLA associations seemingly driven largely by CMV exposure. Assigning TCR associations to individual alleles was difficult when HLA alleles, especially DR and DQ, strongly co-occurred. The presence/absence analyses assumed that sequencing depth was roughly uniform across donors, and that assumption may not be true. According to the authors, the approach could potentially be generalized to other disease states and immunological phenotypes. The study gave a list of some 150 TCR beta chains associated with cytomegalovirus. The sequencing pipeline was judged likely to have produced a cluster of highly shared sequence variants as a technical artifact. The earlier analysis of a few hundred of the donors excluded roughly 16 rarely observed V segments, including chromosome 9 orphons, because counts were too low. Cytomegalovirus status was reported to be diagnosed by the classifier with high specificity and sensitivity in both the original and validation cohorts. Compared with equally common non-associated chains, HLA-associated TCR beta chains in a later analysis were more clonally expanded and had lower generation probabilities. While some public TCRs were present in many individuals, most TCR sequences turned up only very rarely across donors. Because HLA typing was missing for some donors at each locus, association tests included only the typed subset. Immune exposure information for the cohort was limited to CMV serostatus. In an earlier analysis of around 600 of the donors, most TCR beta V segments were observed in productive rearrangements about 87% or about 30% of the time, broadly matching IMGT annotations. According to a later analysis, TCR association rates differed among HLA loci, with DRB1 alleles showing the most associated TCRs and HLA-C alleles showing the fewest. A further reported finding was that TCR beta sequences accurately predicted the HLA-A and HLA-B alleles for most subjects in the first cohort. A later genetic analysis associated a missense DCLRE1C variant with V-gene and J-gene trimming of TCR beta chains, and an independent cohort replicated the association. Specific HLA alleles were associated with 15,000 to 20,000 TCR beta sequences at a false discovery rate of 0.05 in a later analysis.

About this clone itself: The specificity of this receptor is unknown. Qualities for individual bases were not recorded, and no much larger clone is one base off.

Libraries were made using the immunoSEQ multiplex PCR assay. The multiplex PCR relied on a mix of 60 forward primers for TCR Vbeta segments and 13 reverse primers for TCR Jbeta segments. A multiplex PCR assay on genomic DNA amplified the CDR3 region of rearranged TCR beta genes. The amplified TCR beta libraries were sequenced on the Illumina HiSeq System as 87-base-pair reads. Concerning the study's data processing: In a later analysis, approximately 74 million unique TCR beta chains were counted across the 500 to 700 repertoires, and around 10 million of these chains were shared by at least two donors. To remove PCR and sequencing errors, raw reads were error-corrected and collapsed into unique sequences using a nearest-neighbor algorithm that merged closely related sequences. CDR3 sequences were aligned to IMGT reference sequences to assign V, D and J gene segments. For a sequence to be retained, at least a six-nucleotide match to both a V gene segment and a J gene segment was required. A rearrangement counted as productive if the CDR3 had no stop codons and remained in frame with V and J, and every other rearrangement counted as non-productive. CDR3 was defined by IMGT convention, running from the second conserved V-encoded cysteine to the conserved J-encoded phenylalanine. The earlier analysis of about 530 of the donors excluded any sequence lacking an unambiguous match to a single V gene segment. In an earlier analysis of several hundred of the donors, a V segment was called functional when productive rearrangements were above 56.7%, and segregating when the standard deviation between donors exceeded 5%. A statistical classification framework was built to diagnose cytomegalovirus status from the catalog of TCR beta chain sequences. A later analysis assigned V and J genes by comparing TCR nucleotide sequences with IMGT/GENE-DB human TR gene sequences. A later analysis assigned CDR3 sequences and most-parsimonious VDJ recombination scenarios with the TCRdist pipeline. In a later analysis, each TCR beta chain was defined by its CDR3 amino acid sequence together with its V-gene family, and reads without a unique V-gene family were excluded. As a way to deal with suspected cross-contamination and a sequencing artifact, a later analysis dropped 450 to 600 nucleotide sequences that were highly shared and had low generation probability. A later analysis calculated a clonal expansion index for each public chain from normalized within-repertoire ranks of inferred template counts. In a later analysis, generation probabilities were computed using a VDJ recombination model fitted to out-of-frame rearrangements, and the results were checked against IGoR. Hypergeometric tests were used in a later analysis to score TCR-TCR, TCR-HLA and TCR-CMV co-occurrence, with a repertoire-size bias correction applied to the TCR pairs. To estimate false discovery rates, a later analysis permuted the HLA or CMV assignments 20 times. In a later analysis, co-occurring TCRs were grouped using DBSCAN, and TCRdist sequence similarity was added for clustering within HLA-allele-positive subsets. Repertoires with fewer than 30,000 or more than 120,000 public chains, plus five repertoires with anomalous nucleotide sharing, were excluded from co-occurrence clustering. TCRdb took this table from immuneACCESS and kept in-frame rearrangements with V and J called. Such tables lack part of the clones; where checked against another copy, unresolved V genes explain under half of the gap, and the rest is unexplained. That table furnishes V, J and clone size, whereas the DNA furnished D and trimming. The sample data list more than 110,000 clones, and 70% of these were observed just once. The top ten hold roughly 2% of the sample.

In total, just over 650 healthy bone marrow donors made up the cohort. Cohort members were all nominally healthy when sampled, although unrecorded immune exposures were likely present. The donor was CMV seropositive and was included in the group of some 290 seropositive cohort members. Each donor provided a peripheral blood sample, and peripheral blood mononuclear cells were used for TCR beta sequencing. The Qiagen DNeasy Blood Extraction Kit was used to extract genomic DNA from the blood cell samples. From the cysteine up to the phenylalanine, the CDR3 has a length of 16 residues. Left in the record is the CDR3 DNA by itself, 48 bases read in frame from the first base. V is clipped by 1 base and J by 4 bases, and the sequence between their germline boundaries is 13 bases long. Sequences LNHNV (CDR1) and YYDKDF (CDR2) are obtained from the germline V gene (reference sequence).

The sequenced sample consisted of PBMCs. The receptor comes from a woman in her sixties in good health and CMV-seropositive. The V and J genes are TRBV15 and TRBJ1-4, with the D gene call left open. CDR3 reads: CATSRGLSVDNEKLFF. In nucleotide form, the sequence is TGTGCCACCAGCAGAGGCCTCAGCGTAGATAATGAAAAACTGTTTTTT. With the rest looked up from the reference TRBV15 and TRBJ1-4 genes rather than sequenced, the full variable domain is DAMVIQNPRYQVTQFGKPVTLSCSQTLNHNVMYWYQQKSSQAPKLLFHYYDKDFNNEADTPDNFQSRRPNTSFCFLDIRSPGLGDTAMYLCATSRGLSVDNEKLFFGSGTQLSVL.